Listed below are T cell receptor beta chains from one sample, sequenced in a study of blood T cell repertoires in COVID-19. Profiled with immunoSEQ multiplex PCR; TCRdb holds only in-frame clones, not every one. The sample holds approximately 69,000 clones, less than 85% seen once. The sample consisted of peripheral blood. These receptor sequences come from a man between 60 and 70 years old with acute or convalescent COVID-19. Each CDR3 is given without its conserved first and last residue.

TRBV30,TRBJ2-2,13,AWSSIAGRTGELF
TRBV6-5,TRBJ1-1,11,ASRQGPHTEAF
TRBV18,TRBJ2-1,11,ASSRGQGYEQF
TRBV15,TRBJ2-1,14,ATSRLGTSGNNEQF
TRBV2,TRBJ2-1,12,ASSGTSSEGEQF
TRBV7-9,TRBJ1-2,16,ASSFPKRGTGANYGYT
TRBV5-6,TRBJ1-2,8,ARSGYGYT
TRBV5-4,TRBJ1-2,14,ASSQGTPGTSYGYT
TRBV2,TRBJ1-2,12,ASSETAAYSGYT
TRBV28,TRBJ1-1,12,ASSRGGENTEAF
TRBV5-8,TRBJ2-3,13,ASSLLAGLADTQY
TRBV7-9,TRBJ2-5,13,ASSSLGTSRETQY
TRBV19,TRBJ1-2,11,ASSIEPRYGYT
TRBV11-1,TRBJ2-3,12,ASSLFGVSNTQY
TRBV7-9,TRBJ1-4,12,ASRLDRGDEKLF
TRBV28,TRBJ1-3,12,ASRTGGNGNTIY